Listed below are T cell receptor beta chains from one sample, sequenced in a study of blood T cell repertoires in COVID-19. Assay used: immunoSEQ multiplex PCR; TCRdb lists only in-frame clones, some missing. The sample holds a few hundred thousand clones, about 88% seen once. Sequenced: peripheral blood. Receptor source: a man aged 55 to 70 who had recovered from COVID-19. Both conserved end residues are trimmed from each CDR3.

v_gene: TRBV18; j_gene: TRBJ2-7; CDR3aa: ASSPREGVYEQY
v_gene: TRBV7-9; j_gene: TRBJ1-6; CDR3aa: ASSSSQMTGRVGSPLH
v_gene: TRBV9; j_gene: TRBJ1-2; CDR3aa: ASSPGTGGVRNGYT
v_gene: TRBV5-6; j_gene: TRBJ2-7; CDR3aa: ASSLGRGAQY
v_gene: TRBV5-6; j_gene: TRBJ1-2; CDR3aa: ASSSRANYGYT
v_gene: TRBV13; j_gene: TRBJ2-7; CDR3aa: ASSLPPSHVGYEQY
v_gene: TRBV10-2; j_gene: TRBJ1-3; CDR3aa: ASRPTGAGNTIY
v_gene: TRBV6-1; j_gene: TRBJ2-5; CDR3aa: ASSGSHPDRKETQY
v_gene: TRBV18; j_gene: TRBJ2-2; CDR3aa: ASSQRETGELF
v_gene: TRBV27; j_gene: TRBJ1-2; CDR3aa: ASSPDRKYGYT
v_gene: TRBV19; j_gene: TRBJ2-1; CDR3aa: ASSILLRGEQF
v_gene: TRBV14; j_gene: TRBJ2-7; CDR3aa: ASSQVLGTGHYEQY
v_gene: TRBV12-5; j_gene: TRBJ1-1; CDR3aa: ASGLREAEAF
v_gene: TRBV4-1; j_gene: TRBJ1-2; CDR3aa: ASSQEITGGDVYGYT
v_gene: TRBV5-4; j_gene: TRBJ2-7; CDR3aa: ASRLGQGGKEY
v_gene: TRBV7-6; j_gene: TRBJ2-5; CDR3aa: ASSLGTSGGQETQY
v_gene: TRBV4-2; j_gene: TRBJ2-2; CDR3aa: ASSQDIPLATGELF
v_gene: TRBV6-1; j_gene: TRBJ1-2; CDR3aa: ASSERGGLHGYT
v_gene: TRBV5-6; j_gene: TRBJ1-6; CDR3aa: ASSLDSYNTFNSPLH
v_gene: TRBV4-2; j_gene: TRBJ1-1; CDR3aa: ASSPPVGQGE
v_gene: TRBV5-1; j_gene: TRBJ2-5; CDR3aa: ASKRSGQQETQY
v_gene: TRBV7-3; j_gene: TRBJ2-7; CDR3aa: ASSLGTDNEQY
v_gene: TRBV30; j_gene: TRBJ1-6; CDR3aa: ASMDRGGSPLH
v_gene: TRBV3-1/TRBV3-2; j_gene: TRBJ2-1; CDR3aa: ASSQGTLGGAQF
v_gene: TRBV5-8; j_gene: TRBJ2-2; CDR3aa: ASSLAFSGGGPTGELF
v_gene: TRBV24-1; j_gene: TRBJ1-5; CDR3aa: ATRGAGYNQPQH
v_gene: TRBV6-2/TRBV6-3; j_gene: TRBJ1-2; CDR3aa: ASSNPTGQLNGYT
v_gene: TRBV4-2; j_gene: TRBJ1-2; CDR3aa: ASSQEGQGGYGYT
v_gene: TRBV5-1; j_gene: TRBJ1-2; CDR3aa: ASSLDSGLYGYT
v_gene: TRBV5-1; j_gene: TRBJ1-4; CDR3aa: ASSGSGLNNEKLF